These 21 T cell receptor beta chains were all obtained from the same sample, sequenced in a study of blood T cell repertoires in COVID-19. Generated by immunoSEQ multiplex PCR, the TCRdb table keeps only in-frame clones and is missing some. The sample yields about 500,000 clones, approximately 92% seen once. Sequencing was carried out using peripheral blood. These receptors came from a man aged 18-30 years with COVID-19, enrolled during active disease.

The rearrangement uses TRBV6-5 and TRBJ2-3, with D perhaps matching TRBD2 (6 bases). In germline, CDR1 is MNHEY, CDR2 SVGAGI. The V end lost 6 bases, the J end lost 4 bases, and 17 bases lay between the germline ends. This CDR3 is built from 15 residues. The CDR3 protein is CASSPPGSRADTQYF. In nucleotides, the CDR3 is TGTGCCAGCAGCCCCCCCGGGAGTCGGGCAGATACGCAGTATTTT.

This chain joins TRBV9 and TRBJ1-5, with D uncertain. From germline, CDR1 is SGDLS and CDR2 YYNGEE. The CDR3 length is 15 residues. Trimming removed 0 bases from V and 0 bases from J, with 7 bases in between. The CDR3: CASSVGPSSNQPQHF. The CDR3 nucleotides are TGTGCCAGCAGCGTAGGTCCCAGTAGCAATCAGCCCCAGCATTTT.

V gene TRBV24-1 combines with J gene TRBJ2-3; 7 nucleotides match TRBD1. The V segment lost 9 bases and the J segment 2 bases; nucleotides outside the gene matches: 1. The CDR3 spans 12 residues. The V gene's germline CDR1 is KGHDR and CDR2 SFDVKD. The CDR3 sequence: CATGTDTDTQYF. The CDR3, as DNA: TGTGCCACCGGGACAGACACAGATACGCAGTATTTT.

This chain uses TRBV4-1 with TRBJ2-7; tentative D call: TRBD2 (5 bases). CDR1 is MGHRA and CDR2 is YSYEKL in the germline V gene. This CDR3 is built from 13 residues. V was clipped by 3 bases and J by 7 bases, with 13 bases between them. The CDR3 region has the DNA TGCGCCAGCAGCCACGATACTAGACGAGAGCAGTACTTC. Protein sequence: CASSHDTRREQYF.

The genes are TRBV1 and TRBJ2-1; TRBD2, as called in the table, went unchecked against the DNA. TRBV1 is labeled a pseudogene. The CDR3 runs 15 residues. The CDR3 is CTSRLGAGGNNEQFF. The CDR3 DNA sequence: TGCACCAGCCGATTGGGAGCGGGGGGTAACAATGAGCAGTTCTTC.

The chain has TRBV27 and TRBJ1-5; maybe TRBD1 (5 bases). This CDR3 is 14 amino acids long. V lost 4 bases and J 0 bases, leaving 7 bases between the germline ends. Germline CDR1 is MNHEY and CDR2 is SMNVEV (reference sequence). Here the CDR3 DNA reads TGTGCCAGCAGTTCCAGGGATAGCAATCAGCCCCAGCATTTT. It translates to CASSSRDSNQPQHF.

The chain employs TRBV2 and TRBJ1-5, with D uncertain. CDR1 and CDR2 (germline): SNHLY, FYNNEI. V lost 6 bases to trimming and J lost 12 bases, with 15 bases between them. There are 12 residues in the CDR3. The CDR3 region has the DNA TGTGCCAGCAGACTCGAGGGCGAAGGCCAGCATTTT. Amino acids: CASRLEGEGQHF.

This clone was observed once. The chain couples TRBV19 to TRBJ2-7; 7 positions match TRBD1. The germline V gene has CDR1 LNHDA and CDR2 SQIVND (reference sequence). V lost 5 bases and J lost 2; bases outside the gene matches: 6. The CDR3 length is 14 residues. CDR3 region: CASSGRGQTYEQYF. CDR3 in DNA: TGTGCCAGTAGTGGCCGGGGACAGACCTACGAGCAGTACTTC.

The chain joins TRBV7-2 to TRBJ1-2; D not resolved. The V end was cut by 5 bases, the J end by 6 bases, with 13 bases between. Germline CDR1 and CDR2: SGHTA and FQGNSA. This CDR3 has 13 residues. The CDR3 DNA sequence: TGTGCCAGCAGCCCCACAGTTCAGAATGGCTACACCTTC. It is translated as CASSPTVQNGYTF.

This chain uses TRBV14 with TRBJ2-1, with D tentatively TRBD2 (7 bases). The CDR3 sequence is 13 residues long. V shed 4 bases and J shed 8 bases, with 12 bases lying between them. From germline, CDR1 is SGHDN and CDR2 FVKESK. The CDR3 is CASSPRGADEQFF. In DNA, the CDR3 is TGTGCCAGCAGCCCCCGGGGGGCCGATGAGCAGTTCTTC.

The chain is built from TRBV20-1 and TRBJ2-5, with D uncertain. Germline loops: CDR1 DFQATT, CDR2 SNEGSKA (reference sequence). The CDR3 runs to 9 residues. The V and J ends lost 4 bases and 8 bases respectively, with 5 bases between them. The CDR3 spells CSATLTQYF. The CDR3 DNA sequence: TGCAGTGCTACCCTAACCCAGTACTTC.

V and J are TRBV12-5 and TRBJ2-5; TRBD2 agrees at 11 bases. Germline-derived CDR1 and CDR2 are LGHNT and FRNRAP. Trimming cost V 5 bases and J 2 bases; bases outside gene matches: 16. The CDR3 runs 19 residues. CDR3 DNA sequence: TGTGCTAGTGGTCCCTCCCAGGCTAGCGGGGGGTTGGTTCAAGAGACCCAGTACTTC. Translating it yields CASGPSQASGGLVQETQYF.

The chain is built from TRBV19 and TRBJ1-6; D is unclear. This CDR3 has 14 residues. The V end lost 6 bases, the J end lost 7 bases, and 13 bases lay between the germline ends. Per the germline V gene, CDR1 is LNHDA and CDR2 is SQIVND (reference sequence). CDR3 residues: CASSELPFNSPLHF. The CDR3, as DNA: TGTGCCAGTAGCGAGTTACCCTTCAATTCACCCCTCCACTTT.

This chain connects TRBV7-9 to TRBJ2-7; unclear D gene. Germline assignment: CDR1 SEHNR and CDR2 FQNEAQ (reference sequence). V lost 3 bases and J lost 0, with 9 bases in between. This CDR3 region has 14 residues. The CDR3 DNA sequence: TGTGCCAGCAGCTTTGAAGACTCCTCCTACGAGCAGTACTTC. Translated: CASSFEDSSYEQYF. The full variable domain, with the rest looked up from reference TRBV7-9 and TRBJ2-7, is DTGVSQNPRHKITKRGQNVTFRCDPISEHNRLYWYRQTLGQGPEFLTYFQNEAQLEKSRLLSDRFSAERPKGSFSTLEIQRTEQGDSAMYLCASSFEDSSYEQYFGPGTRLTVT.

The chain is built from TRBV24-1 and TRBJ2-3; 8 positions match TRBD1. Germline CDR1 is KGHDR and CDR2 is SFDVKD. V was clipped by 4 bases and J by 2 bases; unmatched bases: 7. The CDR3 loop spans 16 amino acids. The CDR3 DNA reads as TGTGCCACCAGTGACCCGGGACAGGAGGCCACAGATACGCAGTATTTT. As protein: CATSDPGQEATDTQYF.

This chain joins TRBV5-6 and TRBJ2-1; 10 bases map to TRBD1. The CDR3 totals 13 residues. The V and J ends lost 10 bases and 4 bases, in that order; junction bases with no gene match: 5. CDR1 is SGHDT and CDR2 is YYEEEE in the germline V gene. In nucleotides, the CDR3 is TGTGCCGGAGGACAGGGGGGATACAATGAGCAGTTCTTC. Protein: CAGGQGGYNEQFF.

The chain recombines TRBV27 with TRBJ1-2; D possibly corresponds to TRBD1 (5 bases). V shed 4 bases and J shed 8 bases, with 14 bases lying between them. CDR1 is MNHEY, CDR2 SMNVEV, per germline (reference sequence). This CDR3 spans 13 amino acids. The CDR3 DNA reads as TGTGCCAGCAGTTCCGGACATCTTCTCGGCTACACCTTC. This codes for CASSSGHLLGYTF.

This clone has more than one count but fewer than ten. The chain links TRBV20-1 to TRBJ2-5; D gene ambiguous. The CDR3 covers 11 residues. Germline V gene lookup returns CDR1 DFQATT and CDR2 SNEGSKA (reference sequence). V shed 2 bases and J shed 5 bases, with 6 bases lying between them. Here the CDR3 DNA reads TGCAGTGCTAGACACGGGGAGACCCAGTACTTC. Translated: CSARHGETQYF.

The V gene is TRBV6-1, the J gene TRBJ2-7, with TRBD2 matching 7 bases. J was trimmed by 7 bases and V by 0 bases; bases with no gene match: 12. The CDR3 runs to 16 residues. CDR1 and CDR2 (germline): MNHNS, SASEGT. In DNA, the CDR3 is TGTGCCAGCAGTGAAGCCAGACTAGCTGGGTCGGAAGAGCAGTACTTC. Its translation: CASSEARLAGSEEQYF.

This clone was picked up one time. The rearrangement links TRBV18 to TRBJ2-2; D unclear. Trimming removed 2 bases from V and 5 bases from J, with 6 bases in between. The germline V gene has CDR1 KGHSH and CDR2 LQKENI. This CDR3 has 13 amino acids. The CDR3 DNA sequence: TGTGCCAGCTCACCAGCTGAGACCGGGGAGCTGTTTTTT. As protein: CASSPAETGELFF. The whole variable domain, remainder taken from reference TRBV18 and TRBJ2-2, is NAGVMQNPRHLVRRRGQEARLRCSPMKGHSHVYWYRQLPEEGLKFMVYLQKENIIDESGMPKERFSAEFPKEGPSILRIQQVVRGDSAAYFCASSPAETGELFFGEGSRLTVL.

CDR3 nucleotide sequence: TGCAGCGTTGGAGCCTTTAATCAGCCCCAGCATTTT. Translation: CSVGAFNQPQHF. The chain has TRBV29-1 and TRBJ1-5; D not certain. Trimming stripped 4 bases from V and 4 bases from J, with 8 bases between. Germline CDR1 SQVTM, CDR2 ANQGSEA. The CDR3 loop spans 12 amino acids.